This T cell receptor beta chain was found in a study of blood T cell repertoires in COVID-19. How the authors handled the data: Scientists estimated how many nucleated cells there were by amplifying reference gene primers. Sequencing used immunoSEQ multiplex PCR; TCRdb keeps in-frame clones, though not all of them. V, J and clone size reflect that table, while D and trimming were determined from the DNA. The sample holds some 150,000 clones; 86% are singletons and the top ten take about 6.5%. The CDR3 runs 15 residues. Germline lookup yields CDR1 SNHLY and CDR2 FYNNEI. The V and J ends lost 5 bases and 5 bases respectively, with 16 bases between them.

This TCR derives from a woman aged 80 or older in a cohort sampled during active or convalescent COVID-19. Specimen: peripheral blood. This chain links TRBV2 with TRBJ2-1; tentative D call: TRBD1 (5 bases). In nucleotides, the CDR3 is TGTGCCAGCAGTCACATGACAGCCAAGGACAATGAGCAGTTCTTC. Amino acid sequence: CASSHMTAKDNEQFF.